A single sample is the source of the 5 T cell receptor beta chains below, sequenced in a study of T-cell reconstitution after alpha-beta-depleted transplantation in children. Preparation of the TCRbeta library used unique molecular identifiers. TCRdb used MiXCR to reprocess the PCR reads, holding one entry per CDR3 protein. In the table there are over 550,000 distinct CDR3 sequences, 10% to 13% of which are singletons. Material: PBMCs from the stem cell graft donor, obtained from the stem cell graft. The receptors shown here come from a human donor who donated a stem cell graft to a child with acute myeloid leukemia.

There are many counts of this clonotype. The V gene is TRBV29-1, the J gene TRBJ2-7, with D tentatively TRBD2 (5 bases). The CDR3 has 12 amino acids. The V gene lost 7 bases and the J gene lost 6 bases, with 16 bases spanning the gap. Germline assignment: CDR1 SQVTM and CDR2 ANQGSEA. DNA for the CDR3: TGCAGCGCATCCCTAGCCGGTGGCGAGCAGTACTTC. Its protein is CSASLAGGEQYF.

The chain recombines TRBV3-1 with TRBJ2-2; TRBD1 agrees at 9 bases. Trimming cost V 4 bases and J 7 bases; bases outside gene matches: 4. The CDR3 sequence is 14 residues long. Germline CDR1 LGHDT, CDR2 YNNKEL (reference sequence). This CDR3 is CASSRQGVFGELFF. The CDR3 DNA sequence: TGTGCCAGCAGCCGACAGGGGGTTTTCGGGGAGCTGTTTTTT.

The chain combines TRBV9 with TRBJ1-4; D not certain. The CDR3 has 15 amino acids. Germline assignment: CDR1 SGDLS and CDR2 YYNGEE. Trimming shortened V by 0 bases and J by 5 bases, and 11 bases separated the two germline ends. CDR3 residues: CASSVAPTENEKLFF. DNA of the CDR3: TGTGCCAGCAGCGTAGCCCCCACGGAGAATGAAAAACTGTTTTTT.

The table lists this clonotype with many counts. The V and J genes are TRBV7-2 and TRBJ2-1; 16 nucleotides match TRBD2. V lost 3 bases and J lost 6; bases outside the gene matches: 8. The CDR3 consists of 18 residues. Germline assignment: CDR1 SGHTA and CDR2 FQGNSA. The CDR3 nucleotides are TGTGCCAGCAGCTTCGGGACTAGCGGGAGGGCCCACGGCAATGAGCAGTTCTTC. Its protein is CASSFGTSGRAHGNEQFF.

This clonotype was detected a few times. The rearrangement links TRBV20-1 to TRBJ2-5, with 7 bases fitting TRBD1. This CDR3 contains 12 residues. Germline-derived CDR1 and CDR2 are DFQATT and SNEGSKA (reference sequence). V shed 6 bases and J 4 bases; nucleotides not matched to a gene: 5. CDR3 bases: TGCAGTGCGCAAAGGGGGCTAGAGACCCAGTACTTC. Its protein is CSAQRGLETQYF.